This paragraph covers one TCR beta chain sequence. The data derive from a study of blood T cell repertoires in COVID-19. Study in general: In each case, the material was cDNA or gDNA derived from T cells, B-cell-depleted T cells, or PBMCs.

The CDR3 is made up of 16 amino acids. V gave up 3 bases and J gave up 0 bases; unmatched junction bases: 5. Germline lookup yields CDR1 SGDLS and CDR2 YYNGEE. Authors' analysis steps: Amplification with reference gene primers provided the estimates of nucleated cell counts. The method was immunoSEQ multiplex PCR; TCRdb's version includes in-frame clones alone and lacks a portion of them. That table furnishes V, J and clone size, whereas the DNA furnished D and trimming. The sample includes approximately 240,000 clones, roughly 90% of them seen just once. The TCR sequence derives from a woman between 40 and 55 years old who had recovered from COVID-19. Sequencing was carried out using peripheral blood. The chain links TRBV9 to TRBJ2-2; 7 bases agree with TRBD1. The CDR3 DNA sequence: TGTGCCAGCAGCGCAGGGGGTACTTCGAACACCGGGGAGCTGTTTTTT. Translation: CASSAGGTSNTGELFF.